Each of the 16 T cell receptor beta chains below was sequenced from the same sample in a study of T cell repertoires in cytomegalovirus infection. MiXCR, run by TCRdb on the reads, gives a single entry per CDR3 protein. The sample has 200,000 to 300,000 distinct CDR3 sequences; approximately 13% are singletons. What was sequenced was PBMCs. Receptor source: a human donor in good health (CMV status not recorded). Some clones in this sample may be carry-over from other donors' samples.

In its sample, this clonotype was seen many times. V and J are TRBV7-2 and TRBJ2-3; D ambiguous. This CDR3 comprises 13 residues. The V end lost 1 base, the J end lost 8 bases, and 10 bases lay between the germline ends. In germline, CDR1 is SGHTA, CDR2 FQGNSA. The DNA of the CDR3 is TGTGCCAGCAGCTTAGTTACGGGCGGTACGCAGTATTTT. This sequence encodes CASSLVTGGTQYF.

This clonotype was seen at least ten times. The gene calls are TRBV18 and TRBJ2-3; 13 positions agree with TRBD2. Per germline, CDR1 KGHSH and CDR2 LQKENI. The CDR3 extends over 20 amino acids. Germline trimming cut 3 bases from V and 5 bases from J; bases unmatched to any gene: 17. CDR3 nucleotides: TGTGCCAGCTCACCCGGACTAGCGGGAGAGGGGATCCTCTCCGAAGATACGCAGTATTTT. Its translation is CASSPGLAGEGILSEDTQYF.

This clonotype was seen many times. The chain recombines TRBV7-2 with TRBJ2-7, with D possibly being TRBD1 or TRBD2 (5 bases each). V was cut by 5 bases and J by 2 bases, with 13 bases left in between. Germline assignment: CDR1 SGHTA and CDR2 FQGNSA. The CDR3 length is 14 residues. The CDR3 DNA reads TGTGCCAGCAGCCCGGGGACCACCACCTACGAGCAGTACTTC. It encodes CASSPGTTTYEQYF.

This clonotype was observed many times. The chain joins TRBV6-1 to TRBJ2-7; 9 nucleotides agree with TRBD2. Germline CDR1 MNHNS, CDR2 SASEGT. The CDR3 contains 15 residues. The trim removed 5 bases at V and 7 bases at J, leaving 12 bases unmatched. The DNA of the CDR3 is TGTGCCAGCAGTACTATAGCGGGAGAGGTCGGGGAGCAGTACTTC. Amino acids: CASSTIAGEVGEQYF.

The V and J genes are TRBV20-1 and TRBJ2-1, with D possibly being TRBD2 (6 bases). The CDR3 has 12 amino acids. Trimming removed 1 base at V and 8 bases at J, with 9 bases between. Germline CDR1 reads DFQATT; CDR2 reads SNEGSKA (reference sequence). The chain's CDR3 is CSARGTIDEQFF. The CDR3 DNA follows: TGCAGTGCTAGAGGGACTATCGATGAGCAGTTCTTC.

This clonotype showed up many times. This chain links TRBV7-9 with TRBJ2-5; weak D call: TRBD1 (5 bases). CDR3 length: 14 amino acids. Deletions cut 4 bases from V and 7 bases from J, with 16 bases between. The germline V gene has CDR1 SEHNR and CDR2 FQNEAQ (reference sequence). This CDR3 reads CASSSLWAQGTQYF. DNA for the CDR3: TGTGCCAGCAGCTCATTGTGGGCCCAGGGGACCCAGTACTTC. Full variable domain (outside the CDR3, taken from reference TRBV7-9 and TRBJ2-5): DTGVSQNPRHKITKRGQNVTFRCDPISEHNRLYWYRQTLGQGPEFLTYFQNEAQLEKSRLLSDRFSAERPKGSFSTLEIQRTEQGDSAMYLCASSSLWAQGTQYFGPGTRLLVL.

This clonotype was found many times. The chain combines TRBV6-2 or TRBV6-3 with TRBJ2-3; 9 bases fit TRBD2. V was pared by 0 bases and J by 2 bases, with 3 bases of the junction left unmatched. Germline V gene data show CDR1 as MNHEY and CDR2 as SVGEGT. The length of the CDR3 is 16 residues. CDR3 region: CASSYSASGATDTQYF. In nucleotides, the CDR3 is TGTGCCAGCAGTTACTCGGCTAGCGGGGCCACAGATACGCAGTATTTT.

This clonotype was detected many times. In DNA form, the CDR3 reads TGTGCCAGCAACCCGACGGGCGAAGGGCCCCAGCATTTT. Amino acid sequence: CASNPTGEGPQHF. V usage is TRBV7-2 and J usage is TRBJ1-5; D is unclear. There are 13 residues in the CDR3. Germline CDR1 is SGHTA and CDR2 is FQGNSA. Between the trimmed V and J ends, which lost 7 bases and 9 bases, there was a span of 16 bases. The entire variable domain, with the rest obtained from reference TRBV7-2 and TRBJ1-5, is as follows: GAGVSQSPSNKVTEKGKDVELRCDPISGHTALYWYRQSLGQGLEFLIYFQGNSAPDKSGLPSDRFSAERTGGSVSTLTIQRTQQEDSAVYLCASNPTGEGPQHFGDGTRLSIL.

This chain links TRBV5-1 with TRBJ1-1; the D is unclear. CDR3 size: 14 residues. V gave up 3 bases and J gave up 4 bases, with 13 bases separating them. Looked up from germline, CDR1 is SGHRS and CDR2 is YFSETQ. The CDR3: CASSSIGGSTEAFF. Written as DNA, the CDR3 is TGCGCCAGCAGCTCTATCGGTGGGAGCACTGAAGCTTTCTTT. Full variable domain (rest looked up from reference TRBV5-1 and TRBJ1-1): KAGVTQTPRYLIKTRGQQVTLSCSPISGHRSVSWYQQTPGQGLQFLFEYFSETQRNKGNFPGRFSGRQFSNSRSEMNVSTLELGDSALYLCASSSIGGSTEAFFGQGTRLTVV.

The rearrangement joins TRBV27 to TRBJ2-5, with TRBD2 identical over 7 bases. The germline V gene encodes CDR1 MNHEY and CDR2 SMNVEV (reference sequence). This CDR3 comprises 14 residues. J lost 1 base, V lost 7 bases, and 6 bases had no gene match. In DNA form, the CDR3 reads TGTGCCAGCACCACGGGACTACCCCAAGAGACCCAGTACTTC. Translated: CASTTGLPQETQYF.

This sequence joins TRBV15 and TRBJ2-1; TRBD2 aligns across 9 bases. CDR1 is LNHNV, CDR2 YYDKDF, per germline (reference sequence). The CDR3 consists of 16 residues. J gave up 5 bases and V 3 bases, and 8 bases lay outside the gene matches. The CDR3 DNA follows: TGTGCCACCAGCAGTGGTGTAGCGGGAGCGAACAATGAGCAGTTCTTC. Residues: CATSSGVAGANNEQFF.

The chain recombines TRBV15 with TRBJ1-2; D gene unclear. There are 14 residues in the CDR3. CDR1 and CDR2 from the germline V gene are LNHNV and YYDKDF (reference sequence). Between the trimmed V and J ends, which lost 1 base and 4 bases, there was a span of 10 bases. The CDR3 coding sequence is TGTGCCACCAGCAGAGGGGGATTCGGCTATGGCTACACCTTC. As protein: CATSRGGFGYGYTF.

This rearrangement joins TRBV3-1 to TRBJ2-7, with 10 bases fitting TRBD1. Trimming took 1 base from V and 4 from J; bases not matched to a gene: 1. The CDR3 is 14 residues long. Germline V gene data show CDR1 as LGHDT and CDR2 as YNNKEL (reference sequence). CDR3 nucleotide sequence: TGTGCCAGCAGCCAAGGGGGACAGGGGTACGAGCAGTACTTC. Protein product: CASSQGGQGYEQYF.

This clonotype has only a few counts. V and J are TRBV9 and TRBJ2-1, with D possibly TRBD1 on 6 matching bases. Germline V gene data show CDR1 as SGDLS and CDR2 as YYNGEE. The V end was cut by 3 bases, the J end by 4 bases, with 14 bases between. The CDR3 has 15 amino acids. CDR3 loop: CASSATGPAYNEQFF. The CDR3 region has the DNA TGTGCCAGCAGCGCGACAGGCCCCGCTTACAATGAGCAGTTCTTC.

This clonotype was found many times. This sequence joins TRBV28 and TRBJ2-7; 11 positions agree with TRBD1. The CDR3 loop spans 13 amino acids. The V segment lost 6 bases and the J segment 5 bases; nucleotides outside the gene matches: 3. The germline V gene has CDR1 MDHEN and CDR2 SYDVKM. The CDR3 reads CASSRTGGHEQYF. Here the CDR3 DNA reads TGTGCCAGCAGCAGGACAGGGGGCCACGAGCAGTACTTC.

This clonotype was observed at least ten times. This chain uses TRBV7-6 with TRBJ2-1; D might be TRBD2 (7 bases). V was pared by 5 bases and J by 0 bases, with 11 bases between. The CDR3 covers 15 residues. The germline gives CDR1 SGHVS, CDR2 FNYEAQ. Here the CDR3 reads CASSPGGLSYNEQFF. CDR3 coding DNA: TGTGCCAGCAGCCCCGGGGGGCTCTCCTACAATGAGCAGTTCTTC. The whole variable domain, filled in from reference TRBV7-6 and TRBJ2-1, reads GAGVSQSPRYKVTKRGQDVALRCDPISGHVSLYWYRQALGQGPEFLTYFNYEAQQDKSGLPNDRFSAERPEGSISTLTIQRTEQRDSAMYRCASSPGGLSYNEQFFGPGTRLTVL.